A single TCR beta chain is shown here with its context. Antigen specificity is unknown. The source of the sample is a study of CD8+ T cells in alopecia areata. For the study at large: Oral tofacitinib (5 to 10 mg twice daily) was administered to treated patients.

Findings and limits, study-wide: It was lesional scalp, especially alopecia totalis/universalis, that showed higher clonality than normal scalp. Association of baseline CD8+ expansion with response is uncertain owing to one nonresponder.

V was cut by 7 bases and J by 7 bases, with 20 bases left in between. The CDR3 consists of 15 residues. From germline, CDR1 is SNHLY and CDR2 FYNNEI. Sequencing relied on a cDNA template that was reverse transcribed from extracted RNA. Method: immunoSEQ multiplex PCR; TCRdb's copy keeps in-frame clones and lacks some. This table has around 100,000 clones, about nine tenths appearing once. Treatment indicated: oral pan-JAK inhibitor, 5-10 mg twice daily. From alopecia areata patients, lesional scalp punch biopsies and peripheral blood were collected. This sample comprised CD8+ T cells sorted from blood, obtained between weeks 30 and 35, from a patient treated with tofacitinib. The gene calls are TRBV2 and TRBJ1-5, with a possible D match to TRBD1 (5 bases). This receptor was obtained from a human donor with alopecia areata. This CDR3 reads CASNSAGTYEQPQHF. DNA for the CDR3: TGTGCCAGCAATTCGGCAGGGACTTACGAACAGCCCCAGCATTTT.